This T cell receptor (beta chain) appears in the sequencing data of a study of blood T cell repertoires in COVID-19. Resolution of symptoms, clearance, or two negative PCRs was present in recovered Cohort 3 donors. The CDR3 is made up of 13 amino acids. Germline-derived CDR1 and CDR2 are SGHDT and YYEEEE. With 5 bases clipped from V and 4 bases from J, the junction kept 5 bases outside the gene matches. The protocol was immunoSEQ multiplex PCR, while the TCRdb copy is restricted to in-frame clones and leaves out a portion. The sample lists 250,000 to 350,000 clones, 90% occurring once. This chain links TRBV5-6 with TRBJ1-2; TRBD1 agrees at 7 bases. The sequencing input was PBMCs or T cells enriched from blood (not recorded which). This receptor was taken from a man aged 55 to 70 who had recovered from COVID-19. The CDR3 coding sequence is TGTGCCAGCAGAAGCCGGGACAGCTATGGCTACACCTTC. Amino acid sequence: CASRSRDSYGYTF.